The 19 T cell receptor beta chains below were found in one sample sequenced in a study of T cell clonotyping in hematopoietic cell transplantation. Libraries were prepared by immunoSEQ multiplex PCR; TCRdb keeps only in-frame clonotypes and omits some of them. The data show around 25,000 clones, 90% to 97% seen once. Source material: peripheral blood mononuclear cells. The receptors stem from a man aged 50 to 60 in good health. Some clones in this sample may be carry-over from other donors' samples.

The CDR3 DNA follows: TGTGCCAGCAGCTTGTTAGGGGGTGAAGCTTTCTTT. This codes for CASSLLGGEAFF. This chain connects TRBV7-9 to TRBJ1-1, with TRBD1 as a possible D gene (6 bases). Trimming removed 3 bases at V and 7 bases at J, with 9 bases between. The CDR3 totals 12 residues. Germline V gene sequence: CDR1 SEHNR, CDR2 FQNEAQ (reference sequence).

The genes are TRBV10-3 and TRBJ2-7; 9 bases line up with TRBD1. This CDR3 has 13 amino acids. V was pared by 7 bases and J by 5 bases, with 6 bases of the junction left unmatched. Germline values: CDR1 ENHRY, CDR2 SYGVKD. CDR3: CAIKGQGIHEQYF. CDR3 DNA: TGTGCCATCAAGGGACAGGGTATCCACGAGCAGTACTTC.

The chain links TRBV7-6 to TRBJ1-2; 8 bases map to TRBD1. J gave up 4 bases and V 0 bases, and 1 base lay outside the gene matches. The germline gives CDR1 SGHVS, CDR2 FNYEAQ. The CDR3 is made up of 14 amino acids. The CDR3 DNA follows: TGTGCCAGCAGCTTAGCCCAGGGGGCCTATGGCTACACCTTC. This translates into CASSLAQGAYGYTF.

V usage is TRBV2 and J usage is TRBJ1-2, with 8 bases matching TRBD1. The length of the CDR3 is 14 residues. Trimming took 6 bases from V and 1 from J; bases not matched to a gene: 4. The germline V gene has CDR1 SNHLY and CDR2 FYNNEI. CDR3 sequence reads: CASSPDRDNYGYTF. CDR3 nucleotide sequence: TGTGCCAGCAGCCCGGACAGGGATAACTATGGCTACACCTTC.

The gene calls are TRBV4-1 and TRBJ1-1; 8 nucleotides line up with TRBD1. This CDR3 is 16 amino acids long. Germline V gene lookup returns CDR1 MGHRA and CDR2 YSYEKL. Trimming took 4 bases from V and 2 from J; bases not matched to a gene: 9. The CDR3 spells CASSRQGQGVNTEAFF. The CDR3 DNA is TGCGCCAGCAGCCGCCAAGGACAGGGAGTAAACACTGAAGCTTTCTTT.

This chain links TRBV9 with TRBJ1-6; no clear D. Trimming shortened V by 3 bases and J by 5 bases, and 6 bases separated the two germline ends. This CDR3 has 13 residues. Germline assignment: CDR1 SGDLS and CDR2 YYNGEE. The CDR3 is CASSAGDNSPLHF. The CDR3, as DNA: TGTGCCAGCAGCGCCGGGGATAATTCACCCCTCCACTTT.

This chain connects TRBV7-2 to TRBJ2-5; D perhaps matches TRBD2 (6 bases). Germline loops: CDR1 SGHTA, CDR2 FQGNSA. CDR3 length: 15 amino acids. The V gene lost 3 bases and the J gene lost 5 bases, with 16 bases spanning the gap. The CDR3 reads CASSFVGGSVETQYF. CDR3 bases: TGTGCCAGCAGCTTTGTCGGGGGATCTGTGGAGACCCAGTACTTC.

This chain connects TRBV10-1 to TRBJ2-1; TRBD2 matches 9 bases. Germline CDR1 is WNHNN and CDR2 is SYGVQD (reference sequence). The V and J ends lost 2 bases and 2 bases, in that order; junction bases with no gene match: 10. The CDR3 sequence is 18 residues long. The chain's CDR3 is CASSERTTSGPTYNEQFF. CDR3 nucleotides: TGCGCCAGCAGTGAGAGGACGACTAGCGGACCAACCTACAATGAGCAGTTCTTC.

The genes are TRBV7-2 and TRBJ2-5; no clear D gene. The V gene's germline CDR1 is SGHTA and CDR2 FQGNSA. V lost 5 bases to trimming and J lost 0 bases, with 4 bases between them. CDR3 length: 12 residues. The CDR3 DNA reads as TGTGCCAGCAGCGGGTACCAAGAGACCCAGTACTTC. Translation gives CASSGYQETQYF.

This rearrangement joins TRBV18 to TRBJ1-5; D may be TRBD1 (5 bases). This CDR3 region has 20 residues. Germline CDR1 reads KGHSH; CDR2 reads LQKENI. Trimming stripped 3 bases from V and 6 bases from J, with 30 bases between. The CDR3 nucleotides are TGTGCCAGCTCACCGTTCGCTCCCTCCTCCGGGGCACCATCAGGTCAGCCCCAGCATTTT. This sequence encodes CASSPFAPSSGAPSGQPQHF. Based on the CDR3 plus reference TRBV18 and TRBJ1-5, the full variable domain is NAGVMQNPRHLVRRRGQEARLRCSPMKGHSHVYWYRQLPEEGLKFMVYLQKENIIDESGMPKERFSAEFPKEGPSILRIQQVVRGDSAAYFCASSPFAPSSGAPSGQPQHFGDGTRLSIL.

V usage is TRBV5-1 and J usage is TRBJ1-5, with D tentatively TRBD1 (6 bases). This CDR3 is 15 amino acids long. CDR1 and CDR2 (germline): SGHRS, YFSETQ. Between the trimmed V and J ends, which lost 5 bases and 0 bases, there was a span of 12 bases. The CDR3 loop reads CASSPEGGSNQPQHF. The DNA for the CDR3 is TGCGCCAGCAGTCCCGAAGGGGGTAGCAATCAGCCCCAGCATTTT.

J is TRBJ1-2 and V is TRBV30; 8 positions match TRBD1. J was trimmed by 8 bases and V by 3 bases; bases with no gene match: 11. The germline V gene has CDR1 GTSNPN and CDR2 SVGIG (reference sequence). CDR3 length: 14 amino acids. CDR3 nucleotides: TGTGCCTGGAGCCTAGGACAGGGAATGTGGGGCTACACCTTC. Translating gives CAWSLGQGMWGYTF.

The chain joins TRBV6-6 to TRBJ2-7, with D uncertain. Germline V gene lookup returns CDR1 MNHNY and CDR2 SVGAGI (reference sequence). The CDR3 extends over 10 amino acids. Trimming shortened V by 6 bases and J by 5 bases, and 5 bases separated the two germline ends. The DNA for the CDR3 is TGTGCCAGCAGGGATAACGAGCAGTACTTC. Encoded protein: CASRDNEQYF.

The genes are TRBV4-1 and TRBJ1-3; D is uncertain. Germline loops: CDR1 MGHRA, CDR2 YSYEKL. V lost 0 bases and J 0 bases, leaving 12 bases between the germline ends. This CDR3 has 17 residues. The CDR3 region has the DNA TGCGCCAGCAGCCAAGAGGAGGGAGGGCGCTCTGGAAACACCATATATTTT. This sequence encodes CASSQEEGGRSGNTIYF.

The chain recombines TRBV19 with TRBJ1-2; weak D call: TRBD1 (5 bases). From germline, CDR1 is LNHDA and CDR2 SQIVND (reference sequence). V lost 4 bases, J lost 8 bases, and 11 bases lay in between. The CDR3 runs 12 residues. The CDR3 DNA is TGTGCCAGTAGTAGTGGGGGGTCCGGCTACACCTTC. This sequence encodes CASSSGGSGYTF.

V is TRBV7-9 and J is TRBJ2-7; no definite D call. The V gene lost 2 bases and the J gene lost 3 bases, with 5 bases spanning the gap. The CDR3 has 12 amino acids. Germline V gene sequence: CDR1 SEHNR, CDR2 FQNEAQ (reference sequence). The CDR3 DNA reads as TGTGCCAGCAGCTTAACGAGCTACGAGCAGTACTTC. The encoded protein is CASSLTSYEQYF.

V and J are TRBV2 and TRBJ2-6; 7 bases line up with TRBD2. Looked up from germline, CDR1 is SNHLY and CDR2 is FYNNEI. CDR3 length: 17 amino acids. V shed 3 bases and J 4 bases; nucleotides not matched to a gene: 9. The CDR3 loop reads CASSEGSGLPGANVLTF. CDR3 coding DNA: TGTGCCAGCAGTGAGGGTAGCGGGCTCCCCGGGGCCAACGTCCTGACTTTC.

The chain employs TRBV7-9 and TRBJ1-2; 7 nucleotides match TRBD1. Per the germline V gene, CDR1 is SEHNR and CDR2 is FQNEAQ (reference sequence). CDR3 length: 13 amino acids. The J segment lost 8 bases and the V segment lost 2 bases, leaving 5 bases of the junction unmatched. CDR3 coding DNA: TGTGCCAGCAGCTTACCAGGGGGTAACGGCTACACCTTC. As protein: CASSLPGGNGYTF.

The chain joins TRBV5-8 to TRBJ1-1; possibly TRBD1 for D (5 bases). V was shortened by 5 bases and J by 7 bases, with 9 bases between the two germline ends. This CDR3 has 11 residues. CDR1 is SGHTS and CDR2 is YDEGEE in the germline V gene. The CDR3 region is CASRYRIEAFF. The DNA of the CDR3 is TGTGCCAGCAGATACAGGATTGAAGCTTTCTTT.